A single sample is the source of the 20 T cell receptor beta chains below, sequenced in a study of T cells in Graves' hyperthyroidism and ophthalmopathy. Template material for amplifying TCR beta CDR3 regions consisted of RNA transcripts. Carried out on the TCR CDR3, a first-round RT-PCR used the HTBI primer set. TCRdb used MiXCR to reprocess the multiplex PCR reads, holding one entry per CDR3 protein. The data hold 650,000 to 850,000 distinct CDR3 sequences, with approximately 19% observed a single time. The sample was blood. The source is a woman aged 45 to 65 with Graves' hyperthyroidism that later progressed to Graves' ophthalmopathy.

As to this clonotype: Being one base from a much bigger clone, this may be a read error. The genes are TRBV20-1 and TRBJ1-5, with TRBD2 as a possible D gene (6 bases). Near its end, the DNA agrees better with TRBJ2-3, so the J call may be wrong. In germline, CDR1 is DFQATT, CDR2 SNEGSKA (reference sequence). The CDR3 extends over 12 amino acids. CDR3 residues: CSATDYNQPQYF. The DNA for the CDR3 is TGCAGTGCAACGGACTACAATCAGCCCCAGTATTTT.

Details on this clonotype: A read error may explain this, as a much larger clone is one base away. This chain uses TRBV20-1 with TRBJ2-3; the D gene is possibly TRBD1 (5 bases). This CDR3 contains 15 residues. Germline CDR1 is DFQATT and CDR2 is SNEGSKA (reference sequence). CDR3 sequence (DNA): TGCAGTGCCCCGGCTTTAGGGGCCCCCACAGGTACGCAGTATTTT. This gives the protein CSAPALGAPTGTQYF.

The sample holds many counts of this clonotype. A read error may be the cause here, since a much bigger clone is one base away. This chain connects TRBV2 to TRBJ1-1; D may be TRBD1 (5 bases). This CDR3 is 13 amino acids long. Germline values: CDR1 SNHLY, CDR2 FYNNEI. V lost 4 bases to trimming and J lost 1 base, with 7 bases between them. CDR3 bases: TGTGCCAGCAGTGGGGACGGGAACACTGAAGCTTTCTTT. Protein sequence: CASSGDGNTEAFF.

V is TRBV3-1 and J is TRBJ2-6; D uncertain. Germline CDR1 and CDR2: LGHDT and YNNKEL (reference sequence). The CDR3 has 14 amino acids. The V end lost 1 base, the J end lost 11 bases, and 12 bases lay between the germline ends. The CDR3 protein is CASSQGTHPDVLTF. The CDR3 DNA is TGTGCCAGCAGCCAAGGGACCCATCCAGACGTCCTGACTTTC.

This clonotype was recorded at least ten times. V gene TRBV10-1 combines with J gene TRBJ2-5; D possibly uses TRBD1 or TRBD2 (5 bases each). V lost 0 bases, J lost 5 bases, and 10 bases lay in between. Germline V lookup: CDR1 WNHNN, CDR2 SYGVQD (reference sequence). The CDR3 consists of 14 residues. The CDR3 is CASSESGEEETQYF. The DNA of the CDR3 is TGCGCCAGCAGTGAGTCGGGGGAAGAGGAGACCCAGTACTTC.

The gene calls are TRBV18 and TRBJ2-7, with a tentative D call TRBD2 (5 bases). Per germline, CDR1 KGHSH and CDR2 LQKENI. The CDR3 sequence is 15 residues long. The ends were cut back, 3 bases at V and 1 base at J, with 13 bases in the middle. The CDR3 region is CASSPRTLTSYEQYF. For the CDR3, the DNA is TGTGCCAGCTCACCGCGGACTTTAACATCCTACGAGCAGTACTTC.

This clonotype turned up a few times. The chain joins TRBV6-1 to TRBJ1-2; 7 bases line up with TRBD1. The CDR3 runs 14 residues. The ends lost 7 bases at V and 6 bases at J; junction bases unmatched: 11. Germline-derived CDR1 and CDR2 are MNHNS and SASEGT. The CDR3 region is CASKRTGEVNGYTF. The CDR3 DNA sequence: TGTGCCAGCAAAAGGACAGGCGAGGTCAATGGCTACACCTTC.

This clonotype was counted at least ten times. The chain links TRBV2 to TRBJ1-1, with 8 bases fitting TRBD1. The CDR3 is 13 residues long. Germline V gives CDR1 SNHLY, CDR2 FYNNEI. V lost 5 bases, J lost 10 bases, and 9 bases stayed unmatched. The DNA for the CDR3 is TGTGCCAGCAGTCCCGGACAGGGCGTGAGAGCTTTCTTT. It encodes CASSPGQGVRAFF.

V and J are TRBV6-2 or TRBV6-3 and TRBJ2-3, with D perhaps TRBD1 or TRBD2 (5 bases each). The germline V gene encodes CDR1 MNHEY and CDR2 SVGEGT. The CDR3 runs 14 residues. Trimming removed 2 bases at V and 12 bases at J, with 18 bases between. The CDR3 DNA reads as TGTGCCAGCAGTTACGCTAGGGACGTTGAACGTCAGTATTTT. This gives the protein CASSYARDVERQYF.

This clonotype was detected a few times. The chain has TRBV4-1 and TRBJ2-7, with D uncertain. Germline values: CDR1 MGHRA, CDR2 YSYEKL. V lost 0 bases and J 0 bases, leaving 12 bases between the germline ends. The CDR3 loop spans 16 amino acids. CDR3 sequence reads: CASSQDVAQSSYEQYF. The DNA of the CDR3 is TGCGCCAGCAGCCAAGATGTAGCACAGAGCTCCTACGAGCAGTACTTC.

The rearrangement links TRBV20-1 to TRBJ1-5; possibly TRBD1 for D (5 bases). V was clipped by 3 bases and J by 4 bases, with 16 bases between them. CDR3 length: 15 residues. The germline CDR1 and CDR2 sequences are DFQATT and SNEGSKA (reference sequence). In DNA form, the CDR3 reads TGCAGTGCTAGTATAGGGACTGAGGTTAATCAGCCCCAGCATTTT. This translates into CSASIGTEVNQPQHF.

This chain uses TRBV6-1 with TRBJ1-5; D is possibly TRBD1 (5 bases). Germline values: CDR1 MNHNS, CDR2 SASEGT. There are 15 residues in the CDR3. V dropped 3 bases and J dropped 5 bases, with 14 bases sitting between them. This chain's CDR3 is CASSESRQGHQPQHF. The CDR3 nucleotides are TGTGCCAGCAGTGAGTCTAGGCAGGGCCATCAGCCCCAGCATTTT.

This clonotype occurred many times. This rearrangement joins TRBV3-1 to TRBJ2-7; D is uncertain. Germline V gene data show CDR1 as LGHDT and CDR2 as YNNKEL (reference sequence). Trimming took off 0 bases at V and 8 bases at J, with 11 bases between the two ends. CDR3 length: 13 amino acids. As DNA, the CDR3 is TGTGCCAGCAGCCAAGATCATTTCTCCAAGCAGTACTTC. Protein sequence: CASSQDHFSKQYF.

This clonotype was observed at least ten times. CDR3 sequence reads: CASSFSGLAGRIFNEQFF. The CDR3 bases are TGTGCCAGCAGTTTTTCGGGACTAGCGGGGCGGATTTTCAATGAGCAGTTCTTC. The rearrangement joins TRBV12-3 or TRBV12-4 to TRBJ2-1, with 13 bases that match TRBD2. Trimming cost V 3 bases and J 6 bases; bases outside gene matches: 11. The CDR3 loop spans 18 amino acids.

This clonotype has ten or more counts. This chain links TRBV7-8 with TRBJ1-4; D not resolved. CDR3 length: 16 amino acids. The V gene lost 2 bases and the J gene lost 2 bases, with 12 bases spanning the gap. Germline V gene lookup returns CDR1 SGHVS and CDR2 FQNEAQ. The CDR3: CASSLFWEGTNEKLFF. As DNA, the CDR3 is TGTGCCAGCAGCTTATTTTGGGAGGGCACTAATGAAAAACTGTTTTTT.

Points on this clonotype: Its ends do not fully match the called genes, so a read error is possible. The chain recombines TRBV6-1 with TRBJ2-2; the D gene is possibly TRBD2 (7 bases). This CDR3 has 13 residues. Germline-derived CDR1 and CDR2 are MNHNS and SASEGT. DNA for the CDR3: TGTGCCAGCAGCTGGGGGGGGGCTGGGGGGCTGTTTTTT. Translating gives CASSWGGAGGLFF.

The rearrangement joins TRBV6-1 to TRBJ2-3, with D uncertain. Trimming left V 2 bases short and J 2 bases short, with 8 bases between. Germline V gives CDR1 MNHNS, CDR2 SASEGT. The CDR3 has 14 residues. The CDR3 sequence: CASSELRSTDTQYF. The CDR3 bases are TGTGCCAGCAGTGAATTACGTTCCACAGATACGCAGTATTTT.

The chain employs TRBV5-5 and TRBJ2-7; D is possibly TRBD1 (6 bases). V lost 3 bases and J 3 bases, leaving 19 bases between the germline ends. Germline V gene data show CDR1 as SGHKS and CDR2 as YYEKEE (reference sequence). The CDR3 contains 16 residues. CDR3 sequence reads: CASSSGQAARGYEQYF. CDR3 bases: TGTGCCAGCAGCTCGGGGCAGGCCGCCAGGGGCTACGAGCAGTACTTC.

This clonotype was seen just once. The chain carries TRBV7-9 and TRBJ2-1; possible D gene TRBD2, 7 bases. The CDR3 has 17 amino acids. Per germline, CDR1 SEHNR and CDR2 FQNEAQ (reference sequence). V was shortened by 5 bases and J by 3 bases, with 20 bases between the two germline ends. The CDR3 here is CASSPPLVGGLYNEQFF. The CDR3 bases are TGTGCCAGCAGCCCCCCTCTAGTGGGGGGGCTCTACAATGAGCAGTTCTTC.

The CDR3 DNA reads TGTGCCACCAGCAGAGAGGACGGACGCTACGAGCAGTACTTC. It is translated as CATSREDGRYEQYF. The chain couples TRBV15 to TRBJ2-7; D remains ambiguous. Per the germline V gene, CDR1 is LNHNV and CDR2 is YYDKDF (reference sequence). The CDR3 spans 14 residues. With 0 bases removed from V and 3 bases from J, the gap between germline ends came to 9 bases.